This entry lists 10 T cell receptor beta chains sequenced from one sample in a study of OX40 agonist ivuxolimab in advanced cancers. Using immunoSEQ multiplex PCR, the repertoire was profiled, and TCRdb retains in-frame clones only, with some absent. The table includes tens of thousands of clones, roughly 78% detected once. Sequenced here: CD4+ or CD8+ T cells sorted from blood, sampled in a trial of the OX40 agonist ivuxolimab. The receptors were sampled from an adult with an advanced solid tumor such as melanoma, head and neck, liver or kidney cancer.

The J gene is TRBJ1-5, the V gene TRBV10-2, with a tentative D call TRBD1 (5 bases). The V end was cut by 3 bases, the J end by 10 bases, with 22 bases between. CDR1 and CDR2 from the germline V gene are WSHSY and SAAADI. The length of the CDR3 is 16 residues. In DNA form, the CDR3 reads TGCGCCAGCAGTGAAAGTTGGGGCAGGGTTTTCAGCCCCCAGCATTTT. Translated, it gives CASSESWGRVFSPQHF.

J is TRBJ1-1 and V is TRBV19; D uncertain. The V and J ends lost 6 bases and 4 bases respectively, with 15 bases between them. The CDR3 contains 14 residues. CDR1 LNHDA and CDR2 SQIVND come from the germline V gene (reference sequence). Here the CDR3 reads CASRSRTGLTEAFF. The CDR3 DNA reads TGTGCCAGTAGATCCAGGACCGGACTCACTGAAGCTTTCTTT. Full variable domain (outside the CDR3, taken from reference TRBV19 and TRBJ1-1): DGGITQSPKYLFRKEGQNVTLSCEQNLNHDAMYWYRQDPGQGLRLIYYSQIVNDFQKGDIAEGYSVSREKKESFPLTVTSAQKNPTAFYLCASRSRTGLTEAFFGQGTRLTVV.

This chain links TRBV2 with TRBJ1-3; D is unresolved. The V end lost 2 bases, the J end lost 2 bases, and 7 bases lay between the germline ends. CDR3 length equals 14 residues. CDR1 is SNHLY and CDR2 is FYNNEI in the germline V gene. The CDR3 sequence: CASSEQIPGNTIYF. CDR3 nucleotide sequence: TGTGCCAGCAGTGAACAGATTCCTGGAAACACCATATATTTT.

This chain joins TRBV9 and TRBJ2-1; TRBD2 aligns across 10 bases. Looked up from germline, CDR1 is SGDLS and CDR2 is YYNGEE. This CDR3 is 14 amino acids long. Trimming at V came to 5 bases and at J to 4 bases, leaving 3 bases not matched to a gene. The CDR3 here is CASSGLAEYNEQFF. CDR3 DNA sequence: TGTGCCAGCAGTGGACTAGCGGAGTACAATGAGCAGTTCTTC.

The rearrangement uses TRBV5-1 and TRBJ2-3; possible D gene TRBD2, 6 bases. The CDR3 length is 14 residues. Germline V lookup: CDR1 SGHRS, CDR2 YFSETQ. The germline V and J ends were trimmed by 0 bases and 4 bases, with 9 bases remaining between them. CDR3 DNA: TGCGCCAGCAGCTTGGGCGGGGCATCAGATACGCAGTATTTT. Encoded protein: CASSLGGASDTQYF.

The chain joins TRBV6-5 to TRBJ1-5; 7 positions agree with TRBD1. From germline, CDR1 is MNHEY and CDR2 SVGAGI. V lost 9 bases to trimming and J lost 1 base; unmatched junction nucleotides: 3. The CDR3 spans 13 residues. The chain's CDR3 is CASKTGSNQPQHF. The CDR3 nucleotides read TGTGCCAGTAAGACAGGGAGCAATCAGCCCCAGCATTTT.

This clone was seen a handful of times. This chain links TRBV27 with TRBJ2-3, with D uncertain. The CDR3 runs 15 residues. V gave up 3 bases and J gave up 2 bases, with 12 bases separating them. Per germline, CDR1 MNHEY and CDR2 SMNVEV (reference sequence). The CDR3 coding sequence is TGTGCCAGCAGTTTTGGGCAACGGGTCACAGATACGCAGTATTTT. Translation: CASSFGQRVTDTQYF.

V usage is TRBV5-8 and J usage is TRBJ2-2; D not certain. Germline assignment: CDR1 SGHTS and CDR2 YDEGEE. This CDR3 has 14 amino acids. Trimming cost V 3 bases and J 3 bases, with 9 bases left between them. CDR3 coding DNA: TGTGCCAGCAGCTCGGGTGATTACACCGGGGAGCTGTTTTTT. Encoded protein: CASSSGDYTGELFF. Variable domain in full (rest from reference TRBV5-8 and TRBJ2-2): EAGVTQSPTHLIKTRGQQATLRCSPISGHTSVYWYQQALGLGLQFLLWYDEGEERNRGNFPPRFSGRQFPNYSSELNVNALELEDSALYLCASSSGDYTGELFFGEGSRLTVL.

This chain joins TRBV5-6 and TRBJ1-5, with D tentatively TRBD1 (6 bases). V was shortened by 1 base and J by 4 bases, with 21 bases between the two germline ends. CDR1 SGHDT and CDR2 YYEEEE come from the germline V gene. The CDR3 loop spans 18 amino acids. The CDR3 region has the DNA TGTGCCAGCAGCTTGACCGGAAAGCCAGGGGCCGTGAATCAGCCCCAGCATTTT. It translates to CASSLTGKPGAVNQPQHF.

This rearrangement joins TRBV9 to TRBJ1-2; 8 nucleotides agree with TRBD1. Losses at the gene ends were 3 bases for V and 7 bases for J; bases not matched to a gene: 8. The CDR3 consists of 14 residues. CDR1 and CDR2 (germline): SGDLS, YYNGEE. CDR3 sequence reads: CASSGGQGGGGYTF. CDR3 sequence (DNA): TGTGCCAGCAGCGGTGGACAGGGTGGTGGTGGCTACACCTTC.